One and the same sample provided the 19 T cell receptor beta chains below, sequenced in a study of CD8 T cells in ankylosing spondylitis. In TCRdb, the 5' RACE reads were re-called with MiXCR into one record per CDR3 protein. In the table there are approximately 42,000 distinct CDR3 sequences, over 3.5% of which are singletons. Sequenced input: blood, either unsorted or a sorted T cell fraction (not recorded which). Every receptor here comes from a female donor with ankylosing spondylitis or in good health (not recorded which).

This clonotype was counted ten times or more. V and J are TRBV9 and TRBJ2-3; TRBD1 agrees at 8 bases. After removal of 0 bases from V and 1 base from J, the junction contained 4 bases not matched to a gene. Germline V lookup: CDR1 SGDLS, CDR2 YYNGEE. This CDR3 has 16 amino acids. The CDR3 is CASSVDGDRRTDTQYF. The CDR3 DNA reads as TGTGCCAGCAGCGTAGACGGGGACAGGCGCACAGATACGCAGTATTTT.

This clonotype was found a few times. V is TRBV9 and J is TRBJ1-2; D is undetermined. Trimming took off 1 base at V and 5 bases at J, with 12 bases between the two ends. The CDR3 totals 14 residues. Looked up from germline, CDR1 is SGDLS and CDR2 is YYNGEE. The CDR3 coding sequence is TGTGCCAGCAGCGTAATGAGTTCGGGTTATGGCTACACCTTC. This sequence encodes CASSVMSSGYGYTF.

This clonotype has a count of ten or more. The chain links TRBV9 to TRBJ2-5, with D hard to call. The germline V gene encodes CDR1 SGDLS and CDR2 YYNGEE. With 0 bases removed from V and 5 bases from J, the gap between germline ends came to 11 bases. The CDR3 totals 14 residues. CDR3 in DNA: TGTGCCAGCAGCGTAGAGGACCAGTTGGAGACCCAGTACTTC. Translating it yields CASSVEDQLETQYF.

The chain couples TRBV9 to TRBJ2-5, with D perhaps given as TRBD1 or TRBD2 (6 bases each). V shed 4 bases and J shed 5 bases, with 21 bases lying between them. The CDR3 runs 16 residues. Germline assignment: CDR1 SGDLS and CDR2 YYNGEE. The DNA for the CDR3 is TGTGCCAGCAGCACCCAGGTGGGGGGCGGATCGGAGACCCAGTACTTC. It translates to CASSTQVGGGSETQYF.

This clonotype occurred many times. The CDR3 DNA follows: TGTGCCAGCAGCGCCGACAGTGGCACTGAAGCTTTCTTT. Protein: CASSADSGTEAFF. The V call is TRBV9, the J call TRBJ1-1; TRBD1 is a possible D gene (5 bases). Germline V gene data show CDR1 as SGDLS and CDR2 as YYNGEE. The length of the CDR3 is 13 residues. With 3 bases removed from V and 4 bases from J, the gap between germline ends came to 10 bases. Filled out from reference TRBV9 and TRBJ1-1, the complete variable domain reads DSGVTQTPKHLITATGQRVTLRCSPRSGDLSVYWYQQSLDQGLQFLIQYYNGEERAKGNILERFSAQQFPDLHSELNLSSLELGDSALYFCASSADSGTEAFFGQGTRLTVV.

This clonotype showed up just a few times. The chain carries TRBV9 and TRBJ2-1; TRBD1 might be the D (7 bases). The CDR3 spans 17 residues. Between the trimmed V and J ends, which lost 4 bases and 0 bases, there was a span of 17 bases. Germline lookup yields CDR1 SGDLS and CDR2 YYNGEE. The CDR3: CASSSGGGRSSYNEQFF. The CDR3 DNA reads TGTGCCAGCAGCTCAGGGGGAGGACGGAGCTCCTACAATGAGCAGTTCTTC.

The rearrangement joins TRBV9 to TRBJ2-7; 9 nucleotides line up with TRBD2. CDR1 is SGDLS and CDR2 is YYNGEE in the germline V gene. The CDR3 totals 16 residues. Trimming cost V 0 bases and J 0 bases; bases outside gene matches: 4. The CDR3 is CASSVEASGVSYEQYF. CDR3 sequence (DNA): TGTGCCAGCAGCGTAGAAGCTAGCGGGGTCTCCTACGAGCAGTACTTC. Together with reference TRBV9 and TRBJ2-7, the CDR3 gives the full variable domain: DSGVTQTPKHLITATGQRVTLRCSPRSGDLSVYWYQQSLDQGLQFLIQYYNGEERAKGNILERFSAQQFPDLHSELNLSSLELGDSALYFCASSVEASGVSYEQYFGPGTRLTVT.

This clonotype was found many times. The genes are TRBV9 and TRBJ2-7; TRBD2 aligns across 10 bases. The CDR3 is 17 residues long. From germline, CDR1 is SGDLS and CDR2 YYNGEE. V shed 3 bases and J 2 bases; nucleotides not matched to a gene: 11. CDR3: CASSALGLAGVPYEQYF. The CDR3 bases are TGTGCCAGCAGCGCGCTCGGTCTAGCGGGGGTCCCCTACGAGCAGTACTTC.

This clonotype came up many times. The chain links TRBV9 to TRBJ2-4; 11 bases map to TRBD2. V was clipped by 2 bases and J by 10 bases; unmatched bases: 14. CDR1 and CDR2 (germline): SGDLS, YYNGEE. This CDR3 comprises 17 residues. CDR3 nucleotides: TGTGCCAGCAGCGTGGAGGCTAGCGGGGGGCTAGATGTAATTCAGTACTTC. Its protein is CASSVEASGGLDVIQYF.

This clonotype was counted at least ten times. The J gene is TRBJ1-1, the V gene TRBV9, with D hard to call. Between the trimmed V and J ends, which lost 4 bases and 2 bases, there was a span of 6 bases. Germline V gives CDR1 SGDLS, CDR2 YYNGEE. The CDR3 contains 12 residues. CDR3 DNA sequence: TGTGCCAGCAGCCCTATAAACACTGAAGCTTTCTTT. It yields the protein CASSPINTEAFF.

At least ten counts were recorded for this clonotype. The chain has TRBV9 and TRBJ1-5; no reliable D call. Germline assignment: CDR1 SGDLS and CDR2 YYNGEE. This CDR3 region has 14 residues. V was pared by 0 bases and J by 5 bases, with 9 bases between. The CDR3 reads CASSVGSSYQPQHF. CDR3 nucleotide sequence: TGTGCCAGCAGCGTAGGTAGCAGTTATCAGCCCCAGCATTTT.

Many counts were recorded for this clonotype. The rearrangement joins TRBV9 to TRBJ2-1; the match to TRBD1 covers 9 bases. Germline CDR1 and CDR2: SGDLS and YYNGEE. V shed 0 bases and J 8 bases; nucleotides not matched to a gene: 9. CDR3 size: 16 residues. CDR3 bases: TGTGCCAGCAGCGTAGCCCGTGGACAGGGGTATGATGAGCAGTTCTTC. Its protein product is CASSVARGQGYDEQFF.

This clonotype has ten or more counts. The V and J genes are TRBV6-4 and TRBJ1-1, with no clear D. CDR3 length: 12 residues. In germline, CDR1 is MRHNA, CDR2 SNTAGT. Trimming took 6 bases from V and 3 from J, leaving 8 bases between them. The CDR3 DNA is TGTGCCAGCAGGAGGACGGACACTGAAGCTTTCTTT. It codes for CASRRTDTEAFF.

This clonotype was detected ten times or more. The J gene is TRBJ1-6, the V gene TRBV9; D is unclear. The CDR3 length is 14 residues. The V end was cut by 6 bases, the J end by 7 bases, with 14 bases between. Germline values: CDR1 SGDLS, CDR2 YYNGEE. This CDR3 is CASTPQAENSPLHF. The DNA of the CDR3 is TGTGCCAGCACCCCGCAGGCCGAAAATTCACCCCTCCACTTT.

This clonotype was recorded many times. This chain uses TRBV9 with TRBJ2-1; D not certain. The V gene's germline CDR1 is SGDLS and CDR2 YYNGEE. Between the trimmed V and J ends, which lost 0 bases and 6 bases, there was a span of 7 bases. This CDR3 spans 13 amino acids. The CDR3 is CASSVGTANEQFF. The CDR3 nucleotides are TGTGCCAGCAGCGTAGGGACCGCCAATGAGCAGTTCTTC. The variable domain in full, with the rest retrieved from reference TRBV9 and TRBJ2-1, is DSGVTQTPKHLITATGQRVTLRCSPRSGDLSVYWYQQSLDQGLQFLIQYYNGEERAKGNILERFSAQQFPDLHSELNLSSLELGDSALYFCASSVGTANEQFFGPGTRLTVL.

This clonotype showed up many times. The CDR3 loop reads CASSVGWLSNTEAFF. The CDR3 DNA reads as TGTGCCAGCAGCGTAGGGTGGCTTTCGAACACTGAAGCTTTCTTT. V gene TRBV9 combines with J gene TRBJ1-1; unclear D gene. This CDR3 spans 15 amino acids. V gave up 0 bases and J gave up 1 base, with 10 bases separating them. The germline CDR1 and CDR2 sequences are SGDLS and YYNGEE.

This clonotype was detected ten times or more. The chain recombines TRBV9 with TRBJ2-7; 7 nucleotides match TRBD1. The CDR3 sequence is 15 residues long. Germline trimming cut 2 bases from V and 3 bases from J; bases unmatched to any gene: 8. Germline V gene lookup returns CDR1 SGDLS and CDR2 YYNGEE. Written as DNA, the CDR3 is TGTGCCAGCAGCGTGGGGACAGCTAGCTACTACGAGCAGTACTTC. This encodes CASSVGTASYYEQYF.

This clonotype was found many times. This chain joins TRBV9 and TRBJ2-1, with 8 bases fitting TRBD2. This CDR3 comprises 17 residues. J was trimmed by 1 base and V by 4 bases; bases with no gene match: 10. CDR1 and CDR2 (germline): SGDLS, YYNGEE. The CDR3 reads CASSPLDSGESYNEQFF. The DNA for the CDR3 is TGTGCCAGCAGCCCCCTCGATAGCGGGGAGTCCTACAATGAGCAGTTCTTC.

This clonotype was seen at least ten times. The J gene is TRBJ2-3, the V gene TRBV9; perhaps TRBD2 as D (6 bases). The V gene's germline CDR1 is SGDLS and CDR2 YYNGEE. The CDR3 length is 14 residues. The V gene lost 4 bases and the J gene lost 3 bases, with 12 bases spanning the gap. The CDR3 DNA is TGTGCCAGCAGCCCCCGGGCGGGAACAGATACGCAGTATTTT. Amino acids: CASSPRAGTDTQYF.